The entry below gives a single T cell receptor beta chain sequence along with its context. No cognate antigen has been identified for it. The observed sequence ends 3 residues before the CDR3 terminus, with the missing tail filled in from the germline J gene. Clipping removes 0 bases from V and 4 bases from J, with 11 as the unmatched junction base count. CDR1 is given as WSHSY and CDR2 as SAAADI, both from the germline V gene. The CDR3 spans 19 residues, from the cysteine through the phenylalanine. Sequencing covers 48 bases of the CDR3, shown here with the frame starting at base 1. TCR beta CDR3 regions were amplified by multiplex PCR from an average of 1200 ng genomic DNA per sample using the immunoSEQ assay. Primer bias was corrected in the assay by using a complete synthetic TCR repertoire to establish an amplification baseline. Amplicons were sequenced on the Illumina platform. The authors' analysis ran thus. Sequences were error-corrected by clustering with frequency ratios and a modified nearest-neighbor algorithm and were then analyzed in the immunoSEQ Analyzer with IMGT gene definitions. At each rarefaction depth, TCR richness and evenness were averaged across 20 rarefaction repeats, and any sample with fewer sequences than the depth was left out. Wilcoxon rank sum tests with FDR correction were used to compare relative abundances of V, D and J genes between the groups. An intraclass correlation of about 96% for TCR richness and an average of about 82% across 65 to 70 gene segments were obtained from the blinded duplicates. The clones in this table, taken by TCRdb from immuneACCESS, are in-frame only. Not every clone is retained; where verified, under half of the shortfall comes from an unresolved V gene, and the cause of the rest is unknown. V, J and clone size were drawn from that table, and D and trimming were deduced from the DNA. This sample's table lists under 20,000 clones. Around 3.3% of the sample is in the top ten clones.

The data stem from a study of T cells in women clearing cervical HPV infection (dated by TCRdb to the late 2010s). In terms of the full investigation: Cases were about two dozen women with histologically confirmed HPV16-related CIN3 or worse, including a couple of invasive cancers. Controls were 25 or so women whose single incident HPV16 infection cleared within 12 months without precancer or cancer developing. Case blood was taken at the visit when the lesion was first identified, whereas control blood was taken when infection was no longer detected. For cases, the median interval between lesion detection and blood sampling was around 150 days, with an interquartile range of 90 to 200 days. Since HLA typing was available for only a few women, HLA type could not be ruled out as a confounder. An exploratory proof-of-principle case-control study, nested within the Guanacaste HPV Natural History Study in Costa Rica, was conducted to compare TCR repertoires across cervical HPV16 outcomes. Cases and controls were matched on age within five years and on year of sample collection. Median age was about 35 years in cases versus around 40 in controls, and baseline characteristics did not differ significantly. In the parent cohort, some 10,000 women aged 18 or older were enrolled in Guanacaste, Costa Rica, during about 1992 to 1995 and were followed for 7 to 8 years. Quality controls consisted of five blinded duplicates per group, for a total of about 60 samples made up of approximately 50 participants and around ten replicates. Beyond this particular receptor, the publication reports: Because the number of T cells in each sample was unknown, differences in richness could reflect differing T-cell content rather than repertoire biology. CIN3+ cases had significantly higher TCR repertoire richness than controls across sequencing depths, but evenness did not differ between the groups. By combining richness with V gene abundances, random forest classifiers separated cases from controls with an estimated AUC of about 0.83. Cases had lower TRBV6-7 relative abundance than controls (about 0.1% versus 0.15%; Bonferroni P = 0.0008). Because of the cross-sectional design, the study could not determine whether the associations came before infection or resulted from infection, and neither effector/memory subsets nor HPV-specific T cells were isolated.

Every participant had a single incident cervical HPV16 infection, and prevalent HPV16 infections were excluded. Cervical HPV DNA was detected by MY09/MY11 PCR, and genotyping was performed by dot-blot hybridization. Around 15 mL of heparinized blood were centrifuged, and the buffy coat was aliquoted, frozen at -30°C, then stored at -80°C. Genomic DNA was extracted from buffy coat specimens using QIAGEN kits. The specimen sequenced was blood buffy coat. The sequence joins TRBV10-2 to TRBJ2-5, and TRBD2 aligns with 13 junction nucleotides. This TCR was sampled from a woman between 18 and 70 years old with a cervical HPV16 infection that either progressed to CIN3+ or cleared (not recorded which). For the CDR3, the sequence is CASSESRLAGGHVRETQYF. The part of the CDR3 DNA that was read is TGCGCCAGCAGTGAGTCCCGACTAGCGGGGGGACACGTCCGAGAGACC.